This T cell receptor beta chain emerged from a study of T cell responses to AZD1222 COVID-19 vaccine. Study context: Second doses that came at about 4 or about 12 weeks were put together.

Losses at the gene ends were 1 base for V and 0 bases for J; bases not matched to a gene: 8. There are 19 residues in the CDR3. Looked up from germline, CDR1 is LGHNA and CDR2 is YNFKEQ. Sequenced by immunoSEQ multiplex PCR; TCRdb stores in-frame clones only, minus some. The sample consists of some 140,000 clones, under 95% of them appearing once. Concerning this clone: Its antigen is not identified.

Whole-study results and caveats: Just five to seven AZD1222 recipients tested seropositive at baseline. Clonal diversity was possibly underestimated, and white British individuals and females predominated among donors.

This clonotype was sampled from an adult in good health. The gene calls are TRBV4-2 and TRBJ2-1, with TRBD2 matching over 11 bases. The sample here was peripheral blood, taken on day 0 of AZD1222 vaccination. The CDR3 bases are TGTGCCAGCAGCCAAGCCGCGGGACTAGCGGTCCTCTCCTACAATGAGCAGTTCTTC. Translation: CASSQAAGLAVLSYNEQFF.